This TCR beta chain is from a study of blood T cell repertoires in COVID-19. Background on the study: The United States, Italy and Spain provided the acute and convalescent COVID-19 samples. Nucleic acid was either cDNA or gDNA, and it came from T cells, B-cell-depleted T cells, or PBMCs.

The repertoire was sequenced with immunoSEQ multiplex PCR; TCRdb's copy has only in-frame clones and lacks some. Of around 140,000 clones in the sample, 81% were seen once. Trimming removed 5 bases from V and 5 bases from J, with 22 bases in between. This CDR3 has 16 amino acids. Germline V CDR1 and CDR2: MNHNY, SVGAGI (reference sequence). The chain is built from TRBV6-6 and TRBJ2-7; maybe TRBD1 (6 bases). This sequence was found in a woman aged 60-75 years with active or convalescent COVID-19. Sequencing input: peripheral blood. CDR3 in amino acids: CASSLQGPRGPDEQYF. In nucleotides, the CDR3 is TGTGCCAGCAGTCTCCAGGGGCCCCGGGGTCCCGACGAGCAGTACTTC.